These 25 T cell receptor beta chains came from one sample sequenced in a study of T cell responses to AZD1222 COVID-19 vaccine. Profiling relied on immunoSEQ multiplex PCR, and the TCRdb table lists in-frame clones only, not all of them. The sample lists some 100,000 clones, approximately 91% seen once, with 7.5% in the top ten. Sample: peripheral blood, taken on day 0 of AZD1222 vaccination. These receptors were taken from an adult in good health.

V gene TRBV9 combines with J gene TRBJ2-3, with D possibly matching TRBD2 (6 bases). Trimming pared 7 bases from V and 6 bases from J, leaving 21 bases between. The CDR3 is 15 amino acids. CDR1 is SGDLS and CDR2 is YYNGEE in the germline V gene. The CDR3 DNA is TGTGCCAGCCGACGCACGGGACTTCAAGGGGATACGCAGTATTTT. Its protein is CASRRTGLQGDTQYF.

The V gene is TRBV12-3 or TRBV12-4, the J gene TRBJ2-7, with D possibly being TRBD1 (5 bases). The V and J ends lost 3 bases and 5 bases respectively, with 11 bases between them. The CDR3 contains 13 residues. CDR3 loop: CASSFLRRDEQYF. The CDR3 DNA follows: TGTGCCAGCAGTTTTCTTCGCAGGGACGAGCAGTACTTC.

The chain joins TRBV6-6 to TRBJ2-1; TRBD2 aligns across 7 bases. The CDR3 runs to 18 residues. CDR1 is MNHNY and CDR2 is SVGAGI in the germline V gene (reference sequence). Trimming took 5 bases from V and 0 from J; bases not matched to a gene: 13. DNA for the CDR3: TGTGCCAGCAGTCCCACAGGCCCTAGCGGCTACTCCTACAATGAGCAGTTCTTC. Translation: CASSPTGPSGYSYNEQFF.

The chain is built from TRBV2 and TRBJ2-1; D uncertain. The CDR3 is 16 amino acids. V lost 8 bases and J 2 bases, leaving 19 bases between the germline ends. Germline-derived CDR1 and CDR2 are SNHLY and FYNNEI. The CDR3 reads CASVQQGLVTYNEQFF. The CDR3 DNA follows: TGTGCCAGCGTGCAACAAGGTTTAGTGACCTACAATGAGCAGTTCTTC. Based on the CDR3 plus reference TRBV2 and TRBJ2-1, the full variable domain is EPEVTQTPSHQVTQMGQEVILRCVPISNHLYFYWYRQILGQKVEFLVSFYNNEISEKSEIFDDQFSVERPDGSNFTLKIRSTKLEDSAMYFCASVQQGLVTYNEQFFGPGTRLTVL.

The chain joins TRBV3-1 (or the pseudogene TRBV3-2) to TRBJ1-2, with 8 nucleotides matching TRBD1. The CDR3 extends over 15 amino acids. CDR1 and CDR2 (germline): LGHDT, YNNKEL (reference sequence). J gave up 8 bases and V 1 base, and 9 bases lay outside the gene matches. The chain's CDR3 is CASSQGVDRVGGYTF. CDR3 bases: TGTGCCAGCAGCCAAGGTGTGGACAGGGTAGGGGGCTACACCTTC.

V and J are TRBV24-1 and TRBJ1-1, with D uncertain. The germline CDR1 and CDR2 sequences are KGHDR and SFDVKD. The V gene lost 2 bases and the J gene lost 7 bases, with 10 bases spanning the gap. The CDR3 sequence is 13 residues long. As DNA, the CDR3 is TGTGCCACCAGTGATTCCAACGGGGATGAAGCTTTCTTT. Its translation: CATSDSNGDEAFF.

The chain recombines TRBV5-1 with TRBJ2-3, with 11 bases that match TRBD1. CDR1 is SGHRS and CDR2 is YFSETQ in the germline V gene. V was pared by 5 bases and J by 3 bases, with 5 bases of the junction left unmatched. The CDR3 loop spans 15 amino acids. CDR3 in amino acids: CASRWGQGVTDTQYF. CDR3 in DNA: TGCGCCAGCAGATGGGGACAGGGGGTTACAGATACGCAGTATTTT.

This clone has a handful of counts. This chain joins TRBV6-5 and TRBJ2-7; no clear D. V was trimmed by 5 bases and J by 3 bases, leaving 11 bases between them. Germline assignment: CDR1 MNHEY and CDR2 SVGAGI. The length of the CDR3 is 13 residues. Written as DNA, the CDR3 is TGTGCCAGCAGTCACGGAAAAGGCTACGAGCAGTACTTC. This sequence encodes CASSHGKGYEQYF.

In this sample, this clone turned up once. This same CDR3 is encoded by further DNA sequences in the sample. The chain is built from TRBV5-1 and TRBJ1-4; TRBD1 agrees at 7 bases. J was trimmed by 8 bases and V by 0 bases; bases with no gene match: 7. Looked up from germline, CDR1 is SGHRS and CDR2 is YFSETQ. CDR3 length: 15 amino acids. The CDR3 coding sequence is TGCGCCAGCAGCTTGGCGGGGGCCAGGGGGGAAAAACTGTTTTTT. Protein product: CASSLAGARGEKLFF.

J is TRBJ2-7 and V is TRBV20-1; TRBD1 aligns across 8 bases. Germline V lookup: CDR1 DFQATT, CDR2 SNEGSKA (reference sequence). V shed 3 bases and J 5 bases; nucleotides not matched to a gene: 9. This CDR3 comprises 14 residues. The CDR3 loop is CSASWAGGSHEQYF. The CDR3 DNA reads TGCAGTGCTAGTTGGGCAGGGGGCAGCCACGAGCAGTACTTC.

This clone was seen only once. V and J are TRBV5-1 and TRBJ2-5; TRBD2 matches 10 bases. This CDR3 comprises 15 residues. The V gene's germline CDR1 is SGHRS and CDR2 YFSETQ. The junction had 1 base not matched to a gene; V was cut back by 2 bases and J by 0 bases. DNA of the CDR3: TGCGCCAGCAGCTTACTAGCGGGGAACCAAGAGACCCAGTACTTC. Protein sequence: CASSLLAGNQETQYF. Drawing the rest from reference TRBV5-1 and TRBJ2-5, the complete variable domain is KAGVTQTPRYLIKTRGQQVTLSCSPISGHRSVSWYQQTPGQGLQFLFEYFSETQRNKGNFPGRFSGRQFSNSRSEMNVSTLELGDSALYLCASSLLAGNQETQYFGPGTRLLVL.

The rearrangement uses TRBV12-3 or TRBV12-4 and TRBJ1-1; D is unclear. The CDR3 is 11 amino acids. Trimming stripped 2 bases from V and 14 bases from J, with 12 bases between. The CDR3 bases are TGTGCCAGCAGTTTAAGCTATTCGGTCTTCTTT. As protein: CASSLSYSVFF.

V and J are TRBV6-6 and TRBJ2-7, with 13 bases fitting TRBD2. V shed 6 bases, J shed 3 bases, and the junction held 5 bases outside the gene matches. Germline V gene lookup returns CDR1 MNHNY and CDR2 SVGAGI (reference sequence). This CDR3 contains 15 residues. The CDR3 sequence is CASRGRTSGSYEQYF. Written as DNA, the CDR3 is TGTGCCAGCAGAGGAAGGACTAGCGGGAGCTACGAGCAGTACTTC.

This rearrangement joins TRBV5-5 to TRBJ1-1; no definite D call. CDR3 length: 11 amino acids. The germline V gene has CDR1 SGHKS and CDR2 YYEKEE (reference sequence). V was trimmed by 3 bases and J by 3 bases, leaving 3 bases between them. CDR3 region: CASSSYTEAFF. The CDR3 bases are TGTGCCAGCAGCTCCTACACTGAAGCTTTCTTT. The full variable domain, with the rest looked up from reference TRBV5-5 and TRBJ1-1, is DAGVTQSPTHLIKTRGQQVTLRCSPISGHKSVSWYQQVLGQGPQFIFQYYEKEERGRGNFPDRFSARQFPNYSSELNVNALLLGDSALYLCASSSYTEAFFGQGTRLTVV.

The chain uses TRBV7-8 and TRBJ2-1, with 8 bases identical to TRBD2. CDR3 length equals 16 residues. J lost 7 bases, V lost 5 bases, and 13 bases had no gene match. CDR1 and CDR2 (germline): SGHVS, FQNEAQ. The CDR3 coding sequence is TGTGCCAGCAGCCCACGTACTTTTACTAGCGGTAATGAGCAGTTCTTC. Translation gives CASSPRTFTSGNEQFF.

The chain employs TRBV4-1 and TRBJ2-5, with TRBD2 matching over 9 bases. The CDR3 consists of 15 residues. Germline CDR1 and CDR2: MGHRA and YSYEKL. V lost 1 base to trimming and J lost 2 bases; unmatched junction nucleotides: 2. CDR3 bases: TGCGCCAGCAGCCAAGGTAGCGGGAGACAAGAGACCCAGTACTTC. As protein: CASSQGSGRQETQYF.

As DNA, the CDR3 is TGCGCCAGCCGGGACAGCTTCTATGGCTACACCTTC. Translating it yields CASRDSFYGYTF. The chain combines TRBV5-1 with TRBJ1-2; TRBD1 matches 7 bases. This CDR3 region has 12 residues. V was clipped by 7 bases and J by 4 bases; unmatched bases: 4. In germline, CDR1 is SGHRS, CDR2 YFSETQ. Together with reference TRBV5-1 and TRBJ1-2, the CDR3 gives the full variable domain: KAGVTQTPRYLIKTRGQQVTLSCSPISGHRSVSWYQQTPGQGLQFLFEYFSETQRNKGNFPGRFSGRQFSNSRSEMNVSTLELGDSALYLCASRDSFYGYTFGSGTRLTVV.

This rearrangement joins TRBV20-1 to TRBJ1-2; maybe TRBD1 (5 bases). The CDR3 contains 11 residues. Looked up from germline, CDR1 is DFQATT and CDR2 is SNEGSKA (reference sequence). V lost 6 bases to trimming and J lost 3 bases, with 8 bases between them. The CDR3 spells CSAGADYGYTF. CDR3 DNA sequence: TGCAGTGCAGGGGCGGACTATGGCTACACCTTC.

The chain uses TRBV24-1 and TRBJ2-1; D may be TRBD2 (5 bases). Germline loops: CDR1 KGHDR, CDR2 SFDVKD. Trimming shortened V by 4 bases and J by 6 bases, and 12 bases separated the two germline ends. The length of the CDR3 is 14 residues. CDR3 in DNA: TGTGCCACCAGTGACCCCCCTAGCTCCAATGAGCAGTTCTTC. Translating it yields CATSDPPSSNEQFF.

This clone was recorded only once. V is TRBV27 and J is TRBJ1-6; D possibly corresponds to TRBD1 (6 bases). There are 17 residues in the CDR3. V gave up 5 bases and J gave up 2 bases, with 16 bases separating them. Per the germline V gene, CDR1 is MNHEY and CDR2 is SMNVEV (reference sequence). DNA of the CDR3: TGTGCCAGCAGTCCCCTTACAGGGTTACCCTATAATTCACCCCTCCACTTT. It is translated as CASSPLTGLPYNSPLHF.

The chain couples TRBV29-1 to TRBJ1-2; no reliable D call. Germline CDR1 reads SQVTM; CDR2 reads ANQGSEA. V was clipped by 4 bases and J by 0 bases, with 3 bases between them. The CDR3 is 11 residues long. The CDR3 DNA reads as TGCAGCGTTGGGACTAACTATGGCTACACCTTC. This sequence encodes CSVGTNYGYTF.

Turning to this clone: The sample contains more than one DNA sequence encoding this CDR3. This sequence joins TRBV5-6 and TRBJ1-1; D gene uncertain. The V gene lost 1 base and the J gene lost 2 bases, with 0 bases spanning the gap. CDR1 is SGHDT and CDR2 is YYEEEE in the germline V gene. The CDR3 has 11 amino acids. CDR3 in DNA: TGTGCCAGCAGCTTGAACACTGAAGCTTTCTTT. It yields the protein CASSLNTEAFF.

A single count supports this clone. This CDR3 is CATSRDESAGPYEQYF. The CDR3 coding sequence is TGTGCCACCAGCAGAGATGAATCGGCGGGTCCTTACGAGCAGTACTTC. The chain couples TRBV15 to TRBJ2-7; possible D gene TRBD2, 5 bases. CDR1 is LNHNV, CDR2 YYDKDF, per germline (reference sequence). Trimming cost V 0 bases and J 4 bases, with 16 bases left between them. CDR3 length equals 16 residues.

This clone was counted once. V and J are TRBV5-1 and TRBJ1-6, with 11 positions matching TRBD1. Unmatched junction bases numbered 5, after V lost 7 bases and J lost 8 bases. The CDR3 spans 14 residues. Looked up from germline, CDR1 is SGHRS and CDR2 is YFSETQ. CDR3 region: CASGRDRGYSPLHF. Written as DNA, the CDR3 is TGCGCCAGCGGAAGGGACAGGGGGTATTCACCCCTCCACTTT.

The chain carries TRBV7-2 and TRBJ1-4; no clear D gene. Germline CDR1 reads SGHTA; CDR2 reads FQGNSA. V gave up 2 bases and J gave up 8 bases, with 9 bases separating them. This CDR3 has 13 amino acids. CDR3 nucleotides: TGTGCCAGCAGCTTAATCTTTGGAGAAAAACTGTTTTTT. This codes for CASSLIFGEKLFF.